This TCR beta chain appears in the sequencing data of a study of shared clonotypes between healthy human individuals. On the study more broadly: A couple of women and a few men aged 18 to 49 served as donors.

Study-wide results and caveats: The researchers took only blood, and tissue repertoires probably look different. Limitation of the genetic and exposure-history diversity represented came from the few donors.

Worth noting for this clone: As yet, its antigen is unknown.

The germline CDR1 and CDR2 sequences are SGHTS and YDEGEE. Deletions cut 4 bases from V and 0 bases from J, with 12 bases between. The CDR3 loop spans 15 amino acids. In the authors' methods: Filtering of immunoSEQ junctional sequences could not match full-length read filtering. Using immunoSEQ multiplex PCR, the repertoire was profiled, and TCRdb retains in-frame clones only, with some absent. V, J and clone size are taken as reported in that table, and D and trimming were inferred from the DNA itself. Of about 2.1 million clones listed, just under 95% are singletons. The naive CD8 fraction comprised CD45RO-negative cells positively selected for CCR7 and excluded terminally differentiated effector memory CD45RA+ cells.

The rearrangement joins TRBV5-8 to TRBJ2-3; D assignment may be TRBD1 or TRBD2 (5 bases each). The sequencing input was naive CD8+ T cells from PBMCs. This TCR came from a man in his late teens or twenties in good health. Some clones in this sample may be carry-over from other donors' samples. This CDR3 is CASSEGRISTDTQYF. The CDR3 DNA follows: TGTGCCAGCAGCGAGGGGCGGATAAGCACAGATACGCAGTATTTT.